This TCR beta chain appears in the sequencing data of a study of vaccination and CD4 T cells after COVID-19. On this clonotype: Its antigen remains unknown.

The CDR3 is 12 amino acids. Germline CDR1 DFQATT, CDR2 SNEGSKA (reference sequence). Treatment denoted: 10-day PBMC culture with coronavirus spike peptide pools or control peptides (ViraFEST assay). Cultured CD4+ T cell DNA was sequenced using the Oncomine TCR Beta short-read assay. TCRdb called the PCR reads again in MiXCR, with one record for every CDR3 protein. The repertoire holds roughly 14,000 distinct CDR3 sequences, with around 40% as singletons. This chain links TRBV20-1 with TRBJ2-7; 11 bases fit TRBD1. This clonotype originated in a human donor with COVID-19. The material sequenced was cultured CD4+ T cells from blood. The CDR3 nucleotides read TGCAGCGGGAGGGACAGGGGGTTCGAGCAGTACTTC. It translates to CSGRDRGFEQYF.